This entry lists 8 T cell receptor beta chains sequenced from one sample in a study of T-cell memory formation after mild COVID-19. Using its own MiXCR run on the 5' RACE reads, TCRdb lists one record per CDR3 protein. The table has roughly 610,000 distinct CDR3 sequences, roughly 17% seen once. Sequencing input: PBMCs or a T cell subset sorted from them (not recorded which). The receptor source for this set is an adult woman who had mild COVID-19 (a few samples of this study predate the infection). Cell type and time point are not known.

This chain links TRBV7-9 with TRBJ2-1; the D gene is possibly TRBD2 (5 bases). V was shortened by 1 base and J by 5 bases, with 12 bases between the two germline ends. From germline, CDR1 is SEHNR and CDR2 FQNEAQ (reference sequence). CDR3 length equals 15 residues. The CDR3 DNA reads TGTGCCAGCAGCTTAGATTGGACTTCGCACAATGAGCAGTTCTTC. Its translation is CASSLDWTSHNEQFF.

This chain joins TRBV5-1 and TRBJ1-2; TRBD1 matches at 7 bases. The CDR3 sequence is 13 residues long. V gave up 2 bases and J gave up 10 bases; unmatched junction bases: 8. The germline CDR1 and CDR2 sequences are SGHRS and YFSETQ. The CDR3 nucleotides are TGCGCCAGCAGCTTTCTGGGGACAGACGACTACACCTTC. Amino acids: CASSFLGTDDYTF. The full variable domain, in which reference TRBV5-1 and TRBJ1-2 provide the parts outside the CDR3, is KAGVTQTPRYLIKTRGQQVTLSCSPISGHRSVSWYQQTPGQGLQFLFEYFSETQRNKGNFPGRFSGRQFSNSRSEMNVSTLELGDSALYLCASSFLGTDDYTFGSGTRLTVV.

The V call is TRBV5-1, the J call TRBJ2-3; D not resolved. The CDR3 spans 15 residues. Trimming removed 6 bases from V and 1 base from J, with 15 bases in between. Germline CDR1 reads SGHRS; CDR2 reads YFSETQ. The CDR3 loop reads CASTLAIPGTDTQYF. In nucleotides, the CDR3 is TGCGCCAGCACCCTCGCGATTCCTGGCACAGATACGCAGTATTTT.

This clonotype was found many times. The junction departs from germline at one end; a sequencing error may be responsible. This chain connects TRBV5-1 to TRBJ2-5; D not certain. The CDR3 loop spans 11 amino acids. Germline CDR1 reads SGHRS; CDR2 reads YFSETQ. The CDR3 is CASSSGETQYF. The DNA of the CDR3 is TGTGCCAGCAGTTCCGGGGAGACCCAGTACTTC.

The CDR3: CASSQAGALTSTDTQYF. The DNA for the CDR3 is TGCGCCAGCAGCCAAGCGGGGGCTCTCACTAGCACAGATACGCAGTATTTT. The chain joins TRBV4-3 to TRBJ2-3, with D perhaps TRBD1 or TRBD2 (6 bases each). This CDR3 spans 17 amino acids. Germline V gives CDR1 LGHNA, CDR2 YSLEER. Trimming shortened V by 1 base and J by 0 bases, and 14 bases separated the two germline ends.

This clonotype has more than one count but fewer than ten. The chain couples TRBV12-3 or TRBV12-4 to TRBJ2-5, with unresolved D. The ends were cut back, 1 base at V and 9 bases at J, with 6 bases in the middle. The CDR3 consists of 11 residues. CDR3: CASSLGLPQYF. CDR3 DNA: TGTGCCAGCAGTTTAGGGCTCCCCCAGTACTTC.

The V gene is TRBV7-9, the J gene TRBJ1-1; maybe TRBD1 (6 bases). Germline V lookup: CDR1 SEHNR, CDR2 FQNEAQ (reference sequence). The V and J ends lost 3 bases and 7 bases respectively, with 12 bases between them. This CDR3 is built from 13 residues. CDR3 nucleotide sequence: TGTGCCAGCAGCTTTCCGGGACATGGTGAAGCTTTCTTT. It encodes CASSFPGHGEAFF.

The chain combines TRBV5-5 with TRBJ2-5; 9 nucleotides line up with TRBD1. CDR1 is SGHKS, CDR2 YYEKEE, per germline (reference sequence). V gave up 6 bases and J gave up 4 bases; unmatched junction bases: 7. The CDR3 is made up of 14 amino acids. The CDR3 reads CASTIDRGRETQYF. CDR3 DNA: TGTGCCAGCACCATTGACAGGGGGAGAGAGACCCAGTACTTC.